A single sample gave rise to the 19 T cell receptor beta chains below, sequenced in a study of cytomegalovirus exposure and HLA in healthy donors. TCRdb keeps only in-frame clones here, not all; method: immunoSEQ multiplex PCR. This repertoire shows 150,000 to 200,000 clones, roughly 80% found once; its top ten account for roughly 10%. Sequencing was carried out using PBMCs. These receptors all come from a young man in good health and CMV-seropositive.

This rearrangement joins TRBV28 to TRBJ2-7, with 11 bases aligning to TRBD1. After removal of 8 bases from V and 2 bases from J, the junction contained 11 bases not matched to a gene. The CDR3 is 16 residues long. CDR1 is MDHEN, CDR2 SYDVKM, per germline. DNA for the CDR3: TGTGCCAGCCTTGGACAGGGGGCGAGTCGGACCTACGAGCAGTACTTC. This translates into CASLGQGASRTYEQYF.

This CDR3 reads CASSRTSGERTGELFF. The CDR3 nucleotides are TGTGCCAGCAGCCGGACCTCAGGGGAACGGACCGGGGAGCTGTTTTTT. V usage is TRBV7-3 and J usage is TRBJ2-2, with a weak D call TRBD1 (6 bases). Germline V lookup: CDR1 SGHTA, CDR2 FQGTGA. V was pared by 5 bases and J by 5 bases, with 18 bases between. CDR3 size: 16 residues.

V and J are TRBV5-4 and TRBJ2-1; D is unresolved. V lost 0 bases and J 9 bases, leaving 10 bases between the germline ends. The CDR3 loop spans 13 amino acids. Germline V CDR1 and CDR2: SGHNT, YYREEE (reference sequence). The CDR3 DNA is TGTGCCAGCAGCTTGGCTAGTATCACTGAGCAGTTCTTC. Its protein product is CASSLASITEQFF.

Written as DNA, the CDR3 is TGTGCCAGCACCCCCTCCGCGATGCGAGGAAACACCATATATTTT. Its translation: CASTPSAMRGNTIYF. The chain carries TRBV2 and TRBJ1-3; D gene unclear. The CDR3 contains 15 residues. Germline CDR1 reads SNHLY; CDR2 reads FYNNEI. Trimming took 7 bases from V and 4 from J, leaving 17 bases between them.

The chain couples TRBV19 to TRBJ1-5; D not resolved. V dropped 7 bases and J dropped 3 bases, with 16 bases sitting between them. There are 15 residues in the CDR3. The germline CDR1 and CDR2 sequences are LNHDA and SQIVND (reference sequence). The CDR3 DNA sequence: TGTGCCAGTACCTACGGGAGGGCCCCCAATCAGCCCCAGCATTTT. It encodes CASTYGRAPNQPQHF.

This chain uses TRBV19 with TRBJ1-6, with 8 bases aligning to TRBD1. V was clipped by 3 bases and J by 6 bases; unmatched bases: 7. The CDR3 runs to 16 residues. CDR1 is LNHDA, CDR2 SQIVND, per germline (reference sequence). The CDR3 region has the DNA TGTGCCAGTAGTATCGACGGACAGGGACGTAATTCACCCCTCCACTTT. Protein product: CASSIDGQGRNSPLHF.

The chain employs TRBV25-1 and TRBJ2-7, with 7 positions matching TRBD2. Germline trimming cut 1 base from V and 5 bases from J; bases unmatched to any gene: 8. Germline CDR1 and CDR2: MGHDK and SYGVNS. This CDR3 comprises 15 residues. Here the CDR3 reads CASSESGAGKDEQYF. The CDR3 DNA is TGTGCCAGCAGTGAATCGGGAGCGGGAAAGGACGAGCAGTACTTC.

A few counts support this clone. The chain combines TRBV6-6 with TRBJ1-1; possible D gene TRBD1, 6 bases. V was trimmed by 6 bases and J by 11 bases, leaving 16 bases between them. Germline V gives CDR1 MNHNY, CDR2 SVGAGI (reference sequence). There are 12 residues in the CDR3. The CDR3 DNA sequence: TGTGCCAGCAGCACAGGCAGGGGTCACGCTTTCTTT. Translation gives CASSTGRGHAFF.

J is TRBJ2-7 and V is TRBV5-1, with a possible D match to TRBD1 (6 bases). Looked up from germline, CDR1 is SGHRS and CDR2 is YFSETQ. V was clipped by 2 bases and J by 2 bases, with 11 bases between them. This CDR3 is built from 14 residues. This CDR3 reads CASSFNRDAYEQYF. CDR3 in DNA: TGCGCCAGCAGCTTCAACAGGGATGCCTACGAGCAGTACTTC.

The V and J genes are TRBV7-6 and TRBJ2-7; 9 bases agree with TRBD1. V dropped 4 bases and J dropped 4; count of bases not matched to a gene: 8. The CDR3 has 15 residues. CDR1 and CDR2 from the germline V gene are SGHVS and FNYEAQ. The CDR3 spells CASSSPTGGAYEQYF. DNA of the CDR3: TGTGCCAGCAGCTCGCCCACAGGGGGCGCATACGAGCAGTACTTC.

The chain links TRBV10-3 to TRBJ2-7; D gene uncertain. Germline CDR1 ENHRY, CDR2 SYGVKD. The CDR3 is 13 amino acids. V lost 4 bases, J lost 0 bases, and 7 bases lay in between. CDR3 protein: CAISVALSYEQYF. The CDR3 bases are TGTGCCATCAGTGTGGCCCTCTCCTACGAGCAGTACTTC.

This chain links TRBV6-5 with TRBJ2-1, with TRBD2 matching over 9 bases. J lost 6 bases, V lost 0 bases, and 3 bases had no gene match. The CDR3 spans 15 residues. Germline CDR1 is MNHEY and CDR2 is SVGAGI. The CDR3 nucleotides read TGTGCCAGCAGTTACTCGAGGACTAGCGTCAATGAGCAGTTCTTC. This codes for CASSYSRTSVNEQFF.

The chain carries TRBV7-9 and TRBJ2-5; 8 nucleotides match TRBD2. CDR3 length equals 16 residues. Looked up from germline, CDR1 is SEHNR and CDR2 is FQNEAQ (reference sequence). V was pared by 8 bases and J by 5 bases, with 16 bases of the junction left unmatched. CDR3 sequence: CASAPGLAFLGETQYF. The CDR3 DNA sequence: TGTGCCAGCGCCCCCGGACTAGCTTTTCTTGGGGAGACCCAGTACTTC.

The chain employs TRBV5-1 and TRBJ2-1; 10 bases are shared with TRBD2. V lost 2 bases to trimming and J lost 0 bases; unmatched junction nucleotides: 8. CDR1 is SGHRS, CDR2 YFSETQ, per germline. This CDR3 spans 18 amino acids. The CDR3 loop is CASSFPSGRLSSYNEQFF. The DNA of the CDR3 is TGCGCCAGCAGCTTCCCTAGCGGGAGACTGAGCTCCTACAATGAGCAGTTCTTC. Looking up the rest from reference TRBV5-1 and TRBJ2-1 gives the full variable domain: KAGVTQTPRYLIKTRGQQVTLSCSPISGHRSVSWYQQTPGQGLQFLFEYFSETQRNKGNFPGRFSGRQFSNSRSEMNVSTLELGDSALYLCASSFPSGRLSSYNEQFFGPGTRLTVL.

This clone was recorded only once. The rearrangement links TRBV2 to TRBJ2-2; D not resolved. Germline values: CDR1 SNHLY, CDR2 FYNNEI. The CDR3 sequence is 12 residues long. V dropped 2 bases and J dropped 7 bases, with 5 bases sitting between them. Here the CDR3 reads CASSELLGELFF. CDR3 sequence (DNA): TGTGCCAGCAGTGAACTCCTCGGGGAGCTGTTTTTT.

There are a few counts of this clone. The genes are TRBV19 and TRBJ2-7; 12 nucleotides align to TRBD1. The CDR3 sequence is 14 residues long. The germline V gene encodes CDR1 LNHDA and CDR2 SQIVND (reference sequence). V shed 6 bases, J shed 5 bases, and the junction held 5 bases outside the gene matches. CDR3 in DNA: TGTGCCAGTAGCCTCCGGGACAGGGGGCACGAGCAGTACTTC. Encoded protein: CASSLRDRGHEQYF.

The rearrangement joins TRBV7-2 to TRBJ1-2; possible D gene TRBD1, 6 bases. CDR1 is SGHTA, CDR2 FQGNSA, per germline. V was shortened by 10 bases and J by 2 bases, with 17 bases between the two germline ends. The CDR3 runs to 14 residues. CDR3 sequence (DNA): TGTGCCACTTCCCAGGGAACAGGGAACTATGGCTACACCTTC. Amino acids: CATSQGTGNYGYTF.

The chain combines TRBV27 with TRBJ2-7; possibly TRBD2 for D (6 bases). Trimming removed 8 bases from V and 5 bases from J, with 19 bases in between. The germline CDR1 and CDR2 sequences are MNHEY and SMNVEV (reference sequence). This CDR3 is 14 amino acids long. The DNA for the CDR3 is TGTGCCAGCGTCCCGTTAGCAGGAGGGCACGAGCAGTACTTC. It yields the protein CASVPLAGGHEQYF.

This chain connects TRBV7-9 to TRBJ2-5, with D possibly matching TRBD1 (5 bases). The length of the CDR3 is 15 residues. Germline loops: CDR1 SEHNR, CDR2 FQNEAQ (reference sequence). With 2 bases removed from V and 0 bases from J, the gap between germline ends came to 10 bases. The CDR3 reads CASSLWAGHQETQYF. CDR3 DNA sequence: TGTGCCAGCAGCTTATGGGCAGGGCACCAAGAGACCCAGTACTTC.